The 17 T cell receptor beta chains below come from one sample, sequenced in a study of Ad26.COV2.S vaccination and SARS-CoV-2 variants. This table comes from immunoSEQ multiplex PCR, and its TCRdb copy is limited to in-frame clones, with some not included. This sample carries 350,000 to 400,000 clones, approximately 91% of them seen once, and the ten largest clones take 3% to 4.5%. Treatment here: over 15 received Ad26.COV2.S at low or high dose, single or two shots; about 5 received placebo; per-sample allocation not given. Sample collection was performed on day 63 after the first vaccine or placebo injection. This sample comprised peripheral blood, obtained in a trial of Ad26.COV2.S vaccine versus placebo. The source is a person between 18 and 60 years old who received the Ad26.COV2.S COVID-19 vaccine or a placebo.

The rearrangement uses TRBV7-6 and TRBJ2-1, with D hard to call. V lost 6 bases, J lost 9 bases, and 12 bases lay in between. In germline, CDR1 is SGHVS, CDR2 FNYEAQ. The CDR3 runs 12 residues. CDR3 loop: CASSNGIGEQFF. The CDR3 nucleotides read TGTGCCAGCAGTAACGGTATTGGTGAGCAGTTCTTC. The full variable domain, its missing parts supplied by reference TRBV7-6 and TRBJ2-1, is GAGVSQSPRYKVTKRGQDVALRCDPISGHVSLYWYRQALGQGPEFLTYFNYEAQQDKSGLPNDRFSAERPEGSISTLTIQRTEQRDSAMYRCASSNGIGEQFFGPGTRLTVL.

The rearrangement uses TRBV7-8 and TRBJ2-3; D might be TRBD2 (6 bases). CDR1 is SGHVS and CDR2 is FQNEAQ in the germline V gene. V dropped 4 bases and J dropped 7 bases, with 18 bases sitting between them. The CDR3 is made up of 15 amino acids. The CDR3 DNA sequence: TGTGCCAGCAGCTCTTTCCCTAGCGCCATAAATACGCAGTATTTT. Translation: CASSSFPSAINTQYF.

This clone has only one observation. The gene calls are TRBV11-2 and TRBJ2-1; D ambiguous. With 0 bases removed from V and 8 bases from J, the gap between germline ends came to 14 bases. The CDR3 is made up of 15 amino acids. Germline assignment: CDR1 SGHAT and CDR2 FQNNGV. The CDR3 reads CASSLDLGPSDEQFF. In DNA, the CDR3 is TGTGCCAGCAGCTTAGATCTCGGTCCTTCAGATGAGCAGTTCTTC. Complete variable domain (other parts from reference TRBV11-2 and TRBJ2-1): EAGVAQSPRYKIIEKRQSVAFWCNPISGHATLYWYQQILGQGPKLLIQFQNNGVVDDSQLPKDRFSAERLKGVDSTLKIQPAKLEDSAVYLCASSLDLGPSDEQFFGPGTRLTVL.

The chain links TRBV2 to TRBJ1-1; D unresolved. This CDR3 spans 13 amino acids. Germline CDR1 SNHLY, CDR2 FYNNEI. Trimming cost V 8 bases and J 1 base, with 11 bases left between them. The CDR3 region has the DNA TGTGCCAGCTTCCCGGAGAGGAACACTGAAGCTTTCTTT. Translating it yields CASFPERNTEAFF. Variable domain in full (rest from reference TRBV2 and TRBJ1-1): EPEVTQTPSHQVTQMGQEVILRCVPISNHLYFYWYRQILGQKVEFLVSFYNNEISEKSEIFDDQFSVERPDGSNFTLKIRSTKLEDSAMYFCASFPERNTEAFFGQGTRLTVV.

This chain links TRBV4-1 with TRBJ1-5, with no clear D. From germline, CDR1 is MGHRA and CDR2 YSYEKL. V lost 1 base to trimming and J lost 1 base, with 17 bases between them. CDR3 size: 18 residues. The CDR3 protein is CASSQGQEGIGSNQPQHF. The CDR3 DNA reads TGCGCCAGCAGCCAAGGTCAGGAAGGGATCGGGAGCAATCAGCCCCAGCATTTT.

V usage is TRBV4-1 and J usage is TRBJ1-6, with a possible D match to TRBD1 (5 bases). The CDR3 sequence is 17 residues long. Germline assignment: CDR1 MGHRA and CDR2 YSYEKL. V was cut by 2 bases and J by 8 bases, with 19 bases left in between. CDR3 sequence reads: CASSQSGIGQGDSPLHF. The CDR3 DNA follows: TGCGCCAGCAGCCAAAGTGGGATTGGGCAGGGAGATTCACCCCTCCACTTT.

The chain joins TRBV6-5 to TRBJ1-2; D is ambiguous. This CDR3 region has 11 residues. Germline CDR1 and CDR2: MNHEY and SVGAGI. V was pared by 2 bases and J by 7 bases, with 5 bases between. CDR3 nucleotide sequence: TGTGCCAGCAGTTACGGTGGTGGCTACACCTTC. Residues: CASSYGGGYTF.

The CDR3 bases are TGTGCCAGCAGCCAAGCGAGACAGAGCTCTGGGGCCAACGTCCTGACTTTC. This translates into CASSQARQSSGANVLTF. This chain uses TRBV14 with TRBJ2-6, with D tentatively TRBD1 (5 bases). Trimming took off 1 base at V and 0 bases at J, with 10 bases between the two ends. This CDR3 spans 17 amino acids. Germline loops: CDR1 SGHDN, CDR2 FVKESK. Together with reference TRBV14 and TRBJ2-6, the CDR3 gives the full variable domain: EAGVTQFPSHSVIEKGQTVTLRCDPISGHDNLYWYRRVMGKEIKFLLHFVKESKQDESGMPNNRFLAERTGGTYSTLKVQPAELEDSGVYFCASSQARQSSGANVLTFGAGSRLTVL.

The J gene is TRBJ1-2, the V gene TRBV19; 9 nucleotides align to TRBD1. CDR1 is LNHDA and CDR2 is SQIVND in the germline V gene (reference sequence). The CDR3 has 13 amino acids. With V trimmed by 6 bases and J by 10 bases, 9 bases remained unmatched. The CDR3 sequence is CASRVPGQGPYTF. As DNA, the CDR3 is TGTGCCAGTAGAGTCCCGGGACAGGGTCCCTACACCTTC.

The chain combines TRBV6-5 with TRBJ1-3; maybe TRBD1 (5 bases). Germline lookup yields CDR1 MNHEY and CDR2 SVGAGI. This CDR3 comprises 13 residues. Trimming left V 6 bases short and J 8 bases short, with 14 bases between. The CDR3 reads CASRTREGDTIYF. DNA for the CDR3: TGTGCCAGCAGGACACGCGAAGGGGACACCATATATTTT.

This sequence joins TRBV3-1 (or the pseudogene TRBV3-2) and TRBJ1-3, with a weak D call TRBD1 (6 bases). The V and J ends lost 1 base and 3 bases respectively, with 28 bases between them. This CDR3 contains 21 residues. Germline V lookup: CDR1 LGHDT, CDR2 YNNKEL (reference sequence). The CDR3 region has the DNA TGTGCCAGCAGCCAAGTCCTAGGACAGCCGCGTCTCGCTCAATTTGGAAACACCATATATTTT. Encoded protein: CASSQVLGQPRLAQFGNTIYF.

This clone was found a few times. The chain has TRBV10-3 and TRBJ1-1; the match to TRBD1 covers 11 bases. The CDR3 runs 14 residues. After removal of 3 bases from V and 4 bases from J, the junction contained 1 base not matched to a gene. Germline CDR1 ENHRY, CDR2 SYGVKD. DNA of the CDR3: TGTGCCATCAGTGACGGACAGGGGGCCACTGAAGCTTTCTTT. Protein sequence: CAISDGQGATEAFF.

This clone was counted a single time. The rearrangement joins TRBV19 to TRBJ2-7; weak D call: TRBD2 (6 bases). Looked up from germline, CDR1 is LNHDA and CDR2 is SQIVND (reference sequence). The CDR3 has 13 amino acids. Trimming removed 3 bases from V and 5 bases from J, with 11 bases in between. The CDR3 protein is CASSIGAGNEQYF. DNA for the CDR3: TGTGCCAGTAGTATTGGTGCGGGGAACGAGCAGTACTTC.

The CDR3 spells CASRFKAQETQYF. Here the CDR3 DNA reads TGTGCCAGCAGGTTCAAGGCGCAAGAGACCCAGTACTTC. The chain combines TRBV11-2 with TRBJ2-5; no firm D call. Between the trimmed V and J ends, which lost 6 bases and 2 bases, there was a span of 10 bases. The CDR3 totals 13 residues. The germline CDR1 and CDR2 sequences are SGHAT and FQNNGV.

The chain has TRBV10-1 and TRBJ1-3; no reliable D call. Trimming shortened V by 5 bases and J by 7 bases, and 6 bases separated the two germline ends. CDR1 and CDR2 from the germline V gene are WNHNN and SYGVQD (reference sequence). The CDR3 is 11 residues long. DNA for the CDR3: TGCGCCAGCAGTCTAAACAACACCATATATTTT. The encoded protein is CASSLNNTIYF.

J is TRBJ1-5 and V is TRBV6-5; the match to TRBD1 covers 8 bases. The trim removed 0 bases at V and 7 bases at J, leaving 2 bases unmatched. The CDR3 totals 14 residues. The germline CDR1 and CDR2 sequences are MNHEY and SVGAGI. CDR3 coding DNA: TGTGCCAGCAGTTACTCGACAGGGGTCCAGCCCCAGCATTTT. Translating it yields CASSYSTGVQPQHF.

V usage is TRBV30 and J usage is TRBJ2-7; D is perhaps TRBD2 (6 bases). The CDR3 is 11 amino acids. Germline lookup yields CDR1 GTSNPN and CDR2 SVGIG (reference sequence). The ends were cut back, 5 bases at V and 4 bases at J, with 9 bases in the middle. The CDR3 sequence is CAWAGGYEQYF. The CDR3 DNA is TGTGCCTGGGCCGGGGGTTACGAGCAGTACTTC. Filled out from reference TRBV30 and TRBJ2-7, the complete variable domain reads SQTIHQWPATLVQPVGSPLSLECTVEGTSNPNLYWYRQAAGRGLQLLFYSVGIGQISSEVPQNLSASRPQDRQFILSSKKLLLSDSGFYLCAWAGGYEQYFGPGTRLTVT.